This TCR beta chain was found in a study of OX40 agonist ivuxolimab in advanced cancers. Whole-study findings and limits: Averaged across samples, CD8+ T cells carried more expanded clones than CD4+ did.

Points on this clone: No antigen is known for it.

Some clones are missing from TCRdb's copy, which holds only in-frame ones; the method was immunoSEQ multiplex PCR. Here the sample spans 69,000 or so clones, 88% being singletons. After removal of 5 bases from V and 0 bases from J, the junction contained 4 bases not matched to a gene. The CDR3 length is 15 residues. The germline V gene has CDR1 SNHLY and CDR2 FYNNEI. The clonotype originates from an adult with an advanced solid tumor such as melanoma, head and neck, liver or kidney cancer. The rearrangement uses TRBV2 and TRBJ1-5, with 7 bases lining up with TRBD1. Source: CD4+ or CD8+ T cells sorted from blood, taken in a trial of the OX40 agonist ivuxolimab. CDR3 nucleotides: TGTGCCAGCAGTAAAGGGACAGATAGCAATCAGCCCCAGCATTTT. It specifies CASSKGTDSNQPQHF.